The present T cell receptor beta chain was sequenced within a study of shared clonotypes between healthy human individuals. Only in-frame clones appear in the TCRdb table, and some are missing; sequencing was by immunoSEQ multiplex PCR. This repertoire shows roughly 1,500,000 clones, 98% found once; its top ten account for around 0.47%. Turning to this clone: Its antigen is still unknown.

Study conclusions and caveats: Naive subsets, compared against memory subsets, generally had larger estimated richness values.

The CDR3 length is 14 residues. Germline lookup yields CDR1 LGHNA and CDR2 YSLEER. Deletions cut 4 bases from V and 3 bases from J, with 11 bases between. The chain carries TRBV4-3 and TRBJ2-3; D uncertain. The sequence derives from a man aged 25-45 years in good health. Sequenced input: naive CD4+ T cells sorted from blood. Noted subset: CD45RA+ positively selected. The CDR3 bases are TGCGCCAGCAGCCTCGGTATGGGAACAGATACGCAGTATTTT. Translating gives CASSLGMGTDTQYF.